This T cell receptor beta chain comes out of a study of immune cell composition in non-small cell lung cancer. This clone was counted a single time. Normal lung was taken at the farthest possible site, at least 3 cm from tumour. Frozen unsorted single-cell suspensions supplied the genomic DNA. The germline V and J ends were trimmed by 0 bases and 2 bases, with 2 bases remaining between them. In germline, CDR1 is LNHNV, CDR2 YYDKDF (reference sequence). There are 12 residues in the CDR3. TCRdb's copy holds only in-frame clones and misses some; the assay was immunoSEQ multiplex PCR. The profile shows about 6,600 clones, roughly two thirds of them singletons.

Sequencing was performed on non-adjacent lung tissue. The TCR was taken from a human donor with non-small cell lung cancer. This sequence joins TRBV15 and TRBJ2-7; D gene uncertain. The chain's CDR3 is CATSRDTYEQYF. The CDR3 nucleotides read TGTGCCACCAGCAGAGACACCTACGAGCAGTACTTC.